One and the same sample provided the 29 T cell receptor beta chains below, sequenced in a study of T cell changes during pregnancy in multiple sclerosis (dated by TCRdb to between 2018 and 2021). Library generation was performed with the immunoSEQ multiplex PCR assay. This immuneACCESS table, as held by TCRdb, lists in-frame sequences with V and J called but not all clones. Of the missing ones, under half trace to an unresolved V gene in checked studies; the others have no known cause. The sample yields 20,000 to 25,000 clones; 86% were counted once. The ten most abundant clones make up 8% of the sample. The specimen comprised CD8+ T cells from peripheral blood mononuclear cells, sampled in the first trimester of pregnancy. These receptors were taken from a female donor in good health, enrolled as a control in a pregnancy study.

The chain uses TRBV6-5 and TRBJ1-2, with TRBD1 identical over 8 bases. The CDR3 loop spans 14 amino acids. The germline CDR1 and CDR2 sequences are MNHEY and SVGAGI. V was pared by 4 bases and J by 6 bases, with 7 bases of the junction left unmatched. CDR3 in DNA: TGTGCCAGCAGTTGGACGGACAGGGCCCATGGCTACACCTTC. It is translated as CASSWTDRAHGYTF.

V usage is TRBV5-4 and J usage is TRBJ1-4, with D possibly matching TRBD1 (5 bases). Germline V gene sequence: CDR1 SGHNT, CDR2 YYREEE (reference sequence). The V end lost 3 bases, the J end lost 8 bases, and 11 bases lay between the germline ends. This CDR3 contains 13 residues. The CDR3 nucleotides are TGTGCCAGCAGCTGGGGGGACGGAGAAAAACTGTTTTTT. Encoded protein: CASSWGDGEKLFF.

The chain is built from TRBV9 and TRBJ1-1; TRBD1 agrees at 7 bases. Germline V gene sequence: CDR1 SGDLS, CDR2 YYNGEE. The ends lost 4 bases at V and 7 bases at J; junction bases unmatched: 4. The CDR3 runs to 12 residues. The CDR3 region has the DNA TGTGCCAGCAGCTCAACAGGGGATGAAGCTTTCTTT. Residues: CASSSTGDEAFF.

The rearrangement links TRBV4-3 to TRBJ2-7; 8 bases match TRBD2. Germline values: CDR1 LGHNA, CDR2 YSLEER. V lost 0 bases, J lost 3 bases, and 7 bases stayed unmatched. CDR3 length: 16 residues. The CDR3 here is CASSQDLASGFYEQYF. CDR3 sequence (DNA): TGCGCCAGCAGCCAAGATCTGGCTAGCGGGTTCTACGAGCAGTACTTC.

The genes are TRBV27 and TRBJ2-7, with TRBD1 matching over 7 bases. This CDR3 is built from 14 residues. Germline trimming cut 5 bases from V and 3 bases from J; bases unmatched to any gene: 7. CDR1 is MNHEY and CDR2 is SMNVEV in the germline V gene (reference sequence). CDR3 loop: CASSKTDRDYEQYF. The CDR3 region has the DNA TGTGCCAGCAGTAAAACAGACAGGGACTACGAGCAGTACTTC.

The gene calls are TRBV27 and TRBJ2-7; TRBD1 matches at 8 bases. V shed 4 bases and J 2 bases; nucleotides not matched to a gene: 7. This CDR3 contains 15 residues. Per the germline V gene, CDR1 is MNHEY and CDR2 is SMNVEV (reference sequence). The CDR3 is CASSWGTGGPYEQYF. Written as DNA, the CDR3 is TGTGCCAGCAGTTGGGGGACAGGAGGTCCCTACGAGCAGTACTTC.

This rearrangement joins TRBV5-5 to TRBJ2-7, with TRBD1 identical over 7 bases. The CDR3 spans 13 residues. Germline lookup yields CDR1 SGHKS and CDR2 YYEKEE (reference sequence). Unmatched junction bases numbered 3, after V lost 3 bases and J lost 3 bases. The CDR3 DNA is TGTGCCAGCAGCTGGGACAGAAACTACGAGCAGTACTTC. This codes for CASSWDRNYEQYF.

The chain uses TRBV4-1 and TRBJ2-7; a weak D match, TRBD2 (7 bases). Trimming took off 2 bases at V and 0 bases at J, with 14 bases between the two ends. This CDR3 region has 16 residues. The germline CDR1 and CDR2 sequences are MGHRA and YSYEKL. The CDR3 is CASSQSTGGGSYEQYF. The DNA of the CDR3 is TGCGCCAGCAGCCAATCGACGGGGGGCGGCTCCTACGAGCAGTACTTC.

The chain has TRBV7-3 and TRBJ1-2; 9 bases are shared with TRBD1. The V gene end was trimmed by 3 bases and the J gene end by 6 bases; junction bases not matched to a gene: 5. There are 14 residues in the CDR3. The germline V gene encodes CDR1 SGHTA and CDR2 FQGTGA. The DNA of the CDR3 is TGTGCCAGCAGCTTCGCCGGGACAGGGCATGGCTACACCTTC. Residues: CASSFAGTGHGYTF. Complete variable domain (other parts from reference TRBV7-3 and TRBJ1-2): GAGVSQTPSNKVTEKGKYVELRCDPISGHTALYWYRQSLGQGPEFLIYFQGTGAADDSGLPNDRFFAVRPEGSVSTLKIQRTERGDSAVYLCASSFAGTGHGYTFGSGTRLTVV.

The CDR3 bases are TGTGCCAGCAGCCGAGGACAGGGTTCGAACGGCTACACCTTC. Amino acid sequence: CASSRGQGSNGYTF. The chain joins TRBV7-3 to TRBJ1-2; 8 nucleotides agree with TRBD1. CDR1 SGHTA and CDR2 FQGTGA come from the germline V gene. The V gene end was trimmed by 5 bases and the J gene end by 8 bases; junction bases not matched to a gene: 10. The CDR3 is made up of 14 amino acids.

This clone was seen ten or more times. This chain links TRBV19 with TRBJ2-7, with D possibly being TRBD2 (6 bases). The CDR3 totals 14 residues. Trimming took off 6 bases at V and 0 bases at J, with 12 bases between the two ends. CDR1 LNHDA and CDR2 SQIVND come from the germline V gene (reference sequence). The CDR3 DNA is TGTGCCAGTAGCCCCGGGAGCAACTCCTACGAGCAGTACTTC. It translates to CASSPGSNSYEQYF.

By frequency in the sample, this clone is medium-sized (0.01 to 0.1%). The genes are TRBV25-1 and TRBJ2-1, with a possible D match to TRBD2 (6 bases). Germline loops: CDR1 MGHDK, CDR2 SYGVNS. The V and J ends lost 8 bases and 9 bases respectively, with 26 bases between them. This CDR3 has 16 amino acids. The CDR3 DNA sequence: TGTGCCAGCTCTTTCCGAAGGGGCAGGCTGCGGGGTGAGCAGTTCTTC. Translating it yields CASSFRRGRLRGEQFF.

The rearrangement links TRBV27 to TRBJ2-7, with D tentatively TRBD1 (5 bases). V gave up 3 bases and J gave up 4 bases, with 13 bases separating them. The CDR3 runs to 14 residues. Germline V gene sequence: CDR1 MNHEY, CDR2 SMNVEV (reference sequence). CDR3: CASSFSRAMYEQYF. In nucleotides, the CDR3 is TGTGCCAGCAGTTTCTCCAGGGCTATGTACGAGCAGTACTTC.

In this sample, this clone turned up once. This chain connects TRBV27 to TRBJ1-4, with 12 positions matching TRBD1. V shed 6 bases and J 7 bases; nucleotides not matched to a gene: 15. CDR3 length: 18 amino acids. Germline V gene lookup returns CDR1 MNHEY and CDR2 SMNVEV (reference sequence). This CDR3 reads CASSQQWGQGARFEKLFF. DNA of the CDR3: TGTGCCAGCAGCCAACAATGGGGACAGGGGGCACGTTTTGAAAAACTGTTTTTT.

The genes are TRBV7-9 and TRBJ2-1; D gene unclear. The CDR3 has 13 amino acids. Germline V gene sequence: CDR1 SEHNR, CDR2 FQNEAQ (reference sequence). Trimming removed 3 bases at V and 5 bases at J, with 8 bases between. CDR3 sequence reads: CASSFVPDNEQFF. The CDR3 nucleotides read TGTGCCAGCAGCTTCGTCCCGGACAATGAGCAGTTCTTC. The variable domain in full, completed from reference TRBV7-9 and TRBJ2-1, reads DTGVSQNPRHKITKRGQNVTFRCDPISEHNRLYWYRQTLGQGPEFLTYFQNEAQLEKSRLLSDRFSAERPKGSFSTLEIQRTEQGDSAMYLCASSFVPDNEQFFGPGTRLTVL.

This clone was seen just once. V gene TRBV6-5 combines with J gene TRBJ2-7; maybe TRBD1 (6 bases). The CDR3 runs to 13 residues. V dropped 2 bases and J dropped 3 bases, with 8 bases sitting between them. Germline V gives CDR1 MNHEY, CDR2 SVGAGI. The CDR3 loop is CASSYGQNYEQYF. In DNA, the CDR3 is TGTGCCAGCAGTTACGGACAGAACTACGAGCAGTACTTC.

V gene TRBV13 combines with J gene TRBJ1-3; D gene unclear. This CDR3 is 18 amino acids long. V was trimmed by 4 bases and J by 4 bases, leaving 23 bases between them. Germline loops: CDR1 PRHDT, CDR2 FYEKMQ (reference sequence). This CDR3 is CASSSPVGGGAFGNTIYF. CDR3 nucleotide sequence: TGTGCCAGCAGCTCTCCCGTGGGTGGCGGTGCCTTCGGAAACACCATATATTTT.

This sequence joins TRBV11-2 and TRBJ2-5; 10 bases line up with TRBD2. Germline V CDR1 and CDR2: SGHAT, FQNNGV. The CDR3 is 19 amino acids. Trimming took 1 base from V and 1 from J; bases not matched to a gene: 12. The CDR3 DNA follows: TGTGCCAGCAGCTTAGTATGGGCTCTCAGCGGGGGGGCCCAAGAGACCCAGTACTTC. This sequence encodes CASSLVWALSGGAQETQYF. Combining the CDR3 with reference TRBV11-2 and TRBJ2-5 gives the whole variable domain EAGVAQSPRYKIIEKRQSVAFWCNPISGHATLYWYQQILGQGPKLLIQFQNNGVVDDSQLPKDRFSAERLKGVDSTLKIQPAKLEDSAVYLCASSLVWALSGGAQETQYFGPGTRLLVL.

The V call is TRBV19, the J call TRBJ1-1; D not resolved. Germline V CDR1 and CDR2: LNHDA, SQIVND (reference sequence). The CDR3 is 14 amino acids. V lost 1 base to trimming and J lost 3 bases, with 9 bases between them. The CDR3 sequence is CASSIGLTYTEAFF. CDR3 coding DNA: TGTGCCAGTAGTATAGGTCTAACCTACACTGAAGCTTTCTTT.

The chain carries TRBV4-3 and TRBJ2-3, with 12 bases matching TRBD2. V shed 0 bases and J 3 bases; nucleotides not matched to a gene: 4. Germline-derived CDR1 and CDR2 are LGHNA and YSLEER. The CDR3 sequence is 17 residues long. CDR3 nucleotides: TGCGCCAGCAGCCAAGATGGGACTAGCGGGCTGACAGATACGCAGTATTTT. Protein product: CASSQDGTSGLTDTQYF.

This rearrangement joins TRBV7-3 to TRBJ2-3; weak D call: TRBD2 (7 bases). Trimming removed 5 bases from V and 2 bases from J, with 11 bases in between. Germline V gives CDR1 SGHTA, CDR2 FQGTGA. The CDR3 is 14 amino acids. CDR3: CASSRGANTDTQYF. DNA of the CDR3: TGTGCCAGCAGCCGGGGGGCGAACACAGATACGCAGTATTTT.

The chain combines TRBV27 with TRBJ2-2; TRBD1 matches 8 bases. Germline CDR1 reads MNHEY; CDR2 reads SMNVEV (reference sequence). The CDR3 spans 15 residues. V shed 5 bases, J shed 3 bases, and the junction held 5 bases outside the gene matches. CDR3 bases: TGTGCCAGCAGTCCACAGGGGGAGTACACCGGGGAGCTGTTTTTT. Translated: CASSPQGEYTGELFF.

The rearrangement joins TRBV30 to TRBJ1-2; 7 bases are shared with TRBD1. This CDR3 region has 14 residues. Trimming cost V 3 bases and J 4 bases; bases outside gene matches: 8. The germline V gene has CDR1 GTSNPN and CDR2 SVGIG (reference sequence). CDR3 loop: CAWRTQGDPYGYTF. CDR3 nucleotide sequence: TGTGCCTGGAGGACCCAGGGGGACCCCTATGGCTACACCTTC.

The V and J genes are TRBV7-2 and TRBJ1-1, with D perhaps TRBD1 (5 bases). The CDR3 is 12 amino acids. The V gene lost 4 bases and the J gene lost 8 bases, with 11 bases spanning the gap. Germline CDR1 SGHTA, CDR2 FQGNSA. The CDR3 bases are TGTGCCAGCAGCTCGGGGGAGGCGGAAGCTTTCTTT. Translating it yields CASSSGEAEAFF.

This clone came up once. The J gene is TRBJ2-7, the V gene TRBV13, with D possibly matching TRBD1 (6 bases). CDR3 length: 14 amino acids. The germline CDR1 and CDR2 sequences are PRHDT and FYEKMQ (reference sequence). Trimming stripped 3 bases from V and 3 bases from J, with 12 bases between. The CDR3 here is CASSLGHRSYEQYF. The CDR3 bases are TGTGCCAGCAGCTTGGGACATAGGAGCTACGAGCAGTACTTC. Full variable domain (remainder filled in from reference TRBV13 and TRBJ2-7): AAGVIQSPRHLIKEKRETATLKCYPIPRHDTVYWYQQGPGQDPQFLISFYEKMQSDKGSIPDRFSAQQFSDYHSELNMSSLELGDSALYFCASSLGHRSYEQYFGPGTRLTVT.

The rearrangement links TRBV14 to TRBJ1-1; 7 bases match TRBD1. After removal of 8 bases from V and 0 bases from J, the junction contained 9 bases not matched to a gene. Germline V gene data show CDR1 as SGHDN and CDR2 as FVKESK. This CDR3 has 15 residues. The CDR3 sequence: CASVDYRGLNTEAFF. CDR3 nucleotide sequence: TGTGCCAGCGTTGACTACAGGGGTTTGAACACTGAAGCTTTCTTT. The whole variable domain, remainder taken from reference TRBV14 and TRBJ1-1, is EAGVTQFPSHSVIEKGQTVTLRCDPISGHDNLYWYRRVMGKEIKFLLHFVKESKQDESGMPNNRFLAERTGGTYSTLKVQPAELEDSGVYFCASVDYRGLNTEAFFGQGTRLTVV.

The chain's CDR3 is CAWSLQDLYGYTF. The CDR3 DNA is TGTGCCTGGAGTTTACAGGACCTCTATGGCTACACCTTC. This sequence joins TRBV30 and TRBJ1-2; D is possibly TRBD1 (5 bases). Germline V gives CDR1 GTSNPN, CDR2 SVGIG (reference sequence). The ends were cut back, 2 bases at V and 4 bases at J, with 11 bases in the middle. The length of the CDR3 is 13 residues.

This chain links TRBV6-1 with TRBJ1-4; no clear D gene. The V gene lost 0 bases and the J gene lost 7 bases, with 9 bases spanning the gap. CDR1 is MNHNS and CDR2 is SASEGT in the germline V gene. The CDR3 is made up of 14 amino acids. The CDR3 here is CASSEASEIEKLFF. CDR3 in DNA: TGTGCCAGCAGTGAAGCATCGGAGATTGAAAAACTGTTTTTT.

V and J are TRBV6-1 and TRBJ2-5; 8 nucleotides match TRBD2. From germline, CDR1 is MNHNS and CDR2 SASEGT. This CDR3 comprises 16 residues. V trimming: 4 bases; J trimming: 5 bases; junction bases outside the gene matches: 12. CDR3 nucleotide sequence: TGTGCCAGCAGTGCCCGGGAGCGGGGGCTCCGGGAGACCCAGTACTTC. Translating it yields CASSARERGLRETQYF.